This TCR beta chain stems from a study of blood T cells in healthy people across ages. The germline V gene has CDR1 SNHLY and CDR2 FYNNEI. The CDR3 extends over 14 amino acids. The V gene end was trimmed by 9 bases and the J gene end by 0 bases; junction bases not matched to a gene: 7. Using a J-beta primer mix together with a sample-barcoded 5' primer, a second PCR was run for about 7 to 12 cycles. Every sample produced at least 2.5 million CDR3-containing paired-end reads. TCRdb re-called the 5' RACE reads with MiXCR, one entry per CDR3 protein. The table records about 1,800,000 distinct CDR3 sequences, roughly 27% of them present only once.

Sequences were obtained from blood. The chain links TRBV2 to TRBJ2-7; TRBD2 agrees at 8 bases. The TCR sequence derives from a woman in her 30s in good health. The DNA for the CDR3 is TGTGCCAGTGTAACTAGCGGATTCTCCTACGAGCAGTACTTC. This encodes CASVTSGFSYEQYF.